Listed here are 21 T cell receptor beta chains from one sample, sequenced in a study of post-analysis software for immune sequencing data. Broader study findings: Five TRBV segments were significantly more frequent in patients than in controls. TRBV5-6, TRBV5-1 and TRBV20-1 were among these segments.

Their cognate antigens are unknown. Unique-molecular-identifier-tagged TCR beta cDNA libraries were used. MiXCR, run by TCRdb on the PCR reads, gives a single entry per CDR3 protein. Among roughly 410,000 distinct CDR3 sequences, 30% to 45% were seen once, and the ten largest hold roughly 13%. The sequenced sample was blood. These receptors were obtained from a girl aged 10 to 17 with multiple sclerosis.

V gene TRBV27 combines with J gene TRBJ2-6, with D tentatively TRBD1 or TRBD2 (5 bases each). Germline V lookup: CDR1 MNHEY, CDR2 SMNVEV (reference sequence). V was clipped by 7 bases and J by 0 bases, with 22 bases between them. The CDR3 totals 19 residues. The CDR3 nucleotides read TGTGCCAGCAAGAGGGAGACAGTTGACGCCCCCTCTGGGGCCAACGTCCTGACTTTC. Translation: CASKRETVDAPSGANVLTF.

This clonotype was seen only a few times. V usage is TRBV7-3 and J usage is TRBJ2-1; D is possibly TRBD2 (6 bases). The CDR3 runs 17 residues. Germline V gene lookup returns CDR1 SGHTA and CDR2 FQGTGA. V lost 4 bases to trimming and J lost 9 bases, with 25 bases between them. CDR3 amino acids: CASSSLLGTPVAGEQFF. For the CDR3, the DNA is TGTGCCAGCAGCTCTCTACTCGGGACTCCCGTTGCTGGTGAGCAGTTCTTC.

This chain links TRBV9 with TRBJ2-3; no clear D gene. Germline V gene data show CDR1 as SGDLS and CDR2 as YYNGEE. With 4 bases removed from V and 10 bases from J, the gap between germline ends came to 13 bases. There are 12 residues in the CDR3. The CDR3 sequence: CASSFNLGPQYF. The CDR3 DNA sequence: TGTGCCAGCAGCTTCAATCTGGGCCCGCAGTATTTT.

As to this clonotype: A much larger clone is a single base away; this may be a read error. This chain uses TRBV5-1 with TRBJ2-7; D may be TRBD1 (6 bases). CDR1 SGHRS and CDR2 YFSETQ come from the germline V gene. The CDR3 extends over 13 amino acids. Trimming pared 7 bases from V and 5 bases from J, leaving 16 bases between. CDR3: CASGYTGFDEQYF. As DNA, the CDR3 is TGCGCCAGCGGCTACACAGGGTTCGACGAGCAGTACTTC.

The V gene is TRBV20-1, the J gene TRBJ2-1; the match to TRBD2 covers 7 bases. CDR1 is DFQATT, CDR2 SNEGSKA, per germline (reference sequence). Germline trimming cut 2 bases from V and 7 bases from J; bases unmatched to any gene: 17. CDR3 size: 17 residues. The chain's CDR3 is CSARPTYAGDSGNEQFF. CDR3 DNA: TGCAGTGCTAGACCAACCTACGCGGGGGATTCGGGAAATGAGCAGTTCTTC.

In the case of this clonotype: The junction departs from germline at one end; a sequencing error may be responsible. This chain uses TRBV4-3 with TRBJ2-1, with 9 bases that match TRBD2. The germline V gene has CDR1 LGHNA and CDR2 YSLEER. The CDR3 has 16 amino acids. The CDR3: CANSQEGSGGWDEQFF. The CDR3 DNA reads TGCGCCAACAGCCAAGAAGGGAGCGGGGGGTGGGATGAGCAGTTCTTC.

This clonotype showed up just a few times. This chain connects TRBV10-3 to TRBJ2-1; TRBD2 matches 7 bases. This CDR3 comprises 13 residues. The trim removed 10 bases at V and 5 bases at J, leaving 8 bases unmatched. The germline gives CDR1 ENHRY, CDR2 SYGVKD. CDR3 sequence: CATYGTKNNEQFF. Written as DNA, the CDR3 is TGTGCCACCTACGGGACTAAAAACAATGAGCAGTTCTTC.

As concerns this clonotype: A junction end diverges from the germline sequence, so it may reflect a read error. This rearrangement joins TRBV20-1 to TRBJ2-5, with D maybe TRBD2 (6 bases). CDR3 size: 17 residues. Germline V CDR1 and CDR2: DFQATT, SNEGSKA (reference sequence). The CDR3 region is CSTRDIAPGRYQETQYF. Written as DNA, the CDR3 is TGCAGTACTAGAGATATAGCGCCGGGGAGGTACCAAGAGACCCAGTACTTC.

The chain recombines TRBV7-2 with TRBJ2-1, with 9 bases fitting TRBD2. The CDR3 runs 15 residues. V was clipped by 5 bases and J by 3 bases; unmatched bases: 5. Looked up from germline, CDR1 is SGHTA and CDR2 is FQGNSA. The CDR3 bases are TGTGCCAGCAGCGCTACTAGCGGGCTCTACAATGAGCAGTTCTTC. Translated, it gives CASSATSGLYNEQFF.

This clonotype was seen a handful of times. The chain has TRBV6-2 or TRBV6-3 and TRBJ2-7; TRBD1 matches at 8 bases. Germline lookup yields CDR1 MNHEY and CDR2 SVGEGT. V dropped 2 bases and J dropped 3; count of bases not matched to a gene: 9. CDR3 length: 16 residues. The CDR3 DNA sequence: TGTGCCAGCAGTTACCCGGAGGGACAGGAAGACTACGAGCAGTACTTC. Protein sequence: CASSYPEGQEDYEQYF.

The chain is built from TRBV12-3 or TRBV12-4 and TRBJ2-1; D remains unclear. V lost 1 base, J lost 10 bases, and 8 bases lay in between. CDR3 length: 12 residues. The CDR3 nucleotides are TGTGCCAGCAGTTTAGTAATCTGGGAGCAGTTCTTC. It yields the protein CASSLVIWEQFF.

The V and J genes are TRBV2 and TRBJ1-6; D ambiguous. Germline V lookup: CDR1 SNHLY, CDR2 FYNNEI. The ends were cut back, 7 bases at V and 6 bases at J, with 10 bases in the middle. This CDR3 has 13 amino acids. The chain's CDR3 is CASTSFGNSPLHF. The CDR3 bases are TGTGCCAGCACTTCCTTTGGTAATTCACCCCTCCACTTT.

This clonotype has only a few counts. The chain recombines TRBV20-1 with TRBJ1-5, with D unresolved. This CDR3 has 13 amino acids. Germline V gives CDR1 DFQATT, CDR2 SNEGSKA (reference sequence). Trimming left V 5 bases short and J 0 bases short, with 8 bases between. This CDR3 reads CSAGGPSNQPQHF. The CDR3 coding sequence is TGCAGTGCTGGAGGACCTAGCAATCAGCCCCAGCATTTT.

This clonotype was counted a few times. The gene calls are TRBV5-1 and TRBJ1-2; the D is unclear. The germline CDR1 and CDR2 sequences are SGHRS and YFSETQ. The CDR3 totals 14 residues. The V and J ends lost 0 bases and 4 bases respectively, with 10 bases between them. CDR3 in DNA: TGCGCCAGCAGCTTGGTGTCCCGTGGCTATGGCTACACCTTC. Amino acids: CASSLVSRGYGYTF.

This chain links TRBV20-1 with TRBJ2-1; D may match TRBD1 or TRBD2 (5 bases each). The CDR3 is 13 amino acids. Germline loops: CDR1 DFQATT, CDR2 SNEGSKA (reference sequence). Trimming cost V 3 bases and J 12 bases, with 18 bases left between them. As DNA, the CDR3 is TGCAGTGCTAGCCGCTCGGGGCAGATTTGGCAGTTCTTC. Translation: CSASRSGQIWQFF.

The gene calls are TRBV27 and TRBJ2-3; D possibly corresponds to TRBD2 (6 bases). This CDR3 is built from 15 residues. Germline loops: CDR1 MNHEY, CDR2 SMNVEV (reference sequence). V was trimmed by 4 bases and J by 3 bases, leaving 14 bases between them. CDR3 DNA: TGTGCCAGCAGTTCGGTCGCGGGGCCAACAGATACGCAGTATTTT. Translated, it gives CASSSVAGPTDTQYF.

This CDR3 is CASSPSSNQPQHF. The DNA of the CDR3 is TGTGCCAGCAGCCCCAGCTCGAATCAGCCCCAGCATTTT. J is TRBJ1-5 and V is TRBV5-5; no reliable D call. The germline gives CDR1 SGHKS, CDR2 YYEKEE (reference sequence). Trimming stripped 4 bases from V and 4 bases from J, with 9 bases between. The CDR3 length is 13 residues.

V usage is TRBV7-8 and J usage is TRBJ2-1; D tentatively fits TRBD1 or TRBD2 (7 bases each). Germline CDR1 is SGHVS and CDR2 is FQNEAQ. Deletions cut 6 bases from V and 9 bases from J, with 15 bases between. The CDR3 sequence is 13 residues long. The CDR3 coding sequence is TGTGCCAGCAGGCGGACCAGGGGGGGTGAGCAGTTCTTC. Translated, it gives CASRRTRGGEQFF.

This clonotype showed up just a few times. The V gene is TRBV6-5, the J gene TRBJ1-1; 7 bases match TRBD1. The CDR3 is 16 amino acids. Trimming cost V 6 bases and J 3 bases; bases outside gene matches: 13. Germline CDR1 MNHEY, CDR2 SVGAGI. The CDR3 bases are TGTGCCAGCAGCCCCCTCCAGACAGGGTTGTACACTGAAGCTTTCTTT. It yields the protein CASSPLQTGLYTEAFF.

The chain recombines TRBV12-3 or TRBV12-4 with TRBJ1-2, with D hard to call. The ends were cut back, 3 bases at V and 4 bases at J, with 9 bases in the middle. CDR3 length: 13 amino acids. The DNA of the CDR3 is TGTGCCAGCAGTTTGATAGGAGGCTATGGCTACACCTTC. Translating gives CASSLIGGYGYTF.

The CDR3 DNA reads as TGCGCCAGCAGCTTGATCTTGGGACAGGGCGGGGCCAACGTCCTGACTTTC. Encoded protein: CASSLILGQGGANVLTF. The rearrangement uses TRBV5-1 and TRBJ2-6; 9 positions match TRBD1. CDR3 length equals 17 residues. V shed 1 base and J 4 bases; nucleotides not matched to a gene: 6. Germline V gene data show CDR1 as SGHRS and CDR2 as YFSETQ.